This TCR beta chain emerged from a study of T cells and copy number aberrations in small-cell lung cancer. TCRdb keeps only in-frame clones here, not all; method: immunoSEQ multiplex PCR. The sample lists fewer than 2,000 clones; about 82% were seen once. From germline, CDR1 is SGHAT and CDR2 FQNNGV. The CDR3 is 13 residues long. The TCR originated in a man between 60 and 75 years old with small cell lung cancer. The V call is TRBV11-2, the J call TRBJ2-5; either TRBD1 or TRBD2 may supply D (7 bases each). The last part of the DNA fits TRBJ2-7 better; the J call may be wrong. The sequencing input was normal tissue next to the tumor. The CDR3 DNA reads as TGTGCCAGCAGCTTATCCAGGGGGGGCGAGCAGTACTTC. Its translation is CASSLSRGGEQYF.